Each of the 21 T cell receptor beta chains below was sequenced from the same sample in a study of blood T cell repertoires in COVID-19 (dated by TCRdb to 2019 to 2021). Receptor amplification or capture employed the immunoSEQ multiplex PCR assay. Sourced from immuneACCESS, this table was stored by TCRdb with only in-frame sequences that have V and J called. A share of the clones is absent; for the studies checked, an unresolved V gene accounts for under half, and the remainder has no known explanation. In all, the sample holds roughly 150,000 clones, and over 75% of those were seen once. Of the sample, about 5% falls within the top ten clones. The source material was peripheral blood. The receptors come from a woman aged 50 to 65 with acute or convalescent COVID-19.

The chain carries TRBV5-1 and TRBJ1-3, with no clear D. This CDR3 is 13 amino acids long. V was shortened by 2 bases and J by 4 bases, with 7 bases between the two germline ends. Germline V gene data show CDR1 as SGHRS and CDR2 as YFSETQ. The CDR3: CASSFTGGNTIYF. CDR3 DNA sequence: TGCGCCAGCAGCTTCACGGGAGGAAACACCATATATTTT.

This clone was observed a handful of times. V is TRBV29-1 and J is TRBJ1-3; maybe TRBD1 (5 bases). The CDR3 totals 14 residues. With 6 bases removed from V and 0 bases from J, the gap between germline ends came to 12 bases. Germline-derived CDR1 and CDR2 are SQVTM and ANQGSEA. CDR3 loop: CSVEKGASGNTIYF. The CDR3 bases are TGCAGCGTGGAGAAAGGGGCCTCTGGAAACACCATATATTTT.

This clone was detected a few times. This rearrangement joins TRBV24-1 to TRBJ2-1, with D possibly matching TRBD2 (6 bases). The CDR3 contains 17 residues. The germline V and J ends were trimmed by 0 bases and 0 bases, with 11 bases remaining between them. Germline CDR1 KGHDR, CDR2 SFDVKD. The CDR3 is CATSDLLSGGSYNEQFF. In DNA form, the CDR3 reads TGTGCCACCAGTGATTTGCTTTCCGGGGGCTCCTACAATGAGCAGTTCTTC.

The CDR3 loop is CASSLRESPDTQYF. In DNA, the CDR3 is TGTGCCAGCAGCTTACGCGAGAGCCCCGATACGCAGTATTTT. The J gene is TRBJ2-3, the V gene TRBV11-3; no clear D. Deletions cut 2 bases from V and 6 bases from J, with 12 bases between. The CDR3 is 14 residues long. CDR1 is SGHNT and CDR2 is YENEEA in the germline V gene. Together with reference TRBV11-3 and TRBJ2-3, the CDR3 gives the full variable domain: EAGVVQSPRYKIIEKKQPVAFWCNPISGHNTLYWYLQNLGQGPELLIRYENEEAVDDSQLPKDRFSAERLKGVDSTLKIQPAELGDSAVYLCASSLRESPDTQYFGPGTRLTVL.

This clone has just a few counts. V usage is TRBV5-8 and J usage is TRBJ1-2, with D possibly matching TRBD1 (5 bases). Trimming took 1 base from V and 2 from J, leaving 9 bases between them. The germline CDR1 and CDR2 sequences are SGHTS and YDEGEE. The CDR3 runs to 14 residues. This chain's CDR3 is CASSLQGGNYGYTF. Here the CDR3 DNA reads TGTGCCAGCAGCTTGCAGGGAGGGAACTATGGCTACACCTTC.

The V gene is TRBV12-3 or TRBV12-4, the J gene TRBJ1-6; D gene uncertain. V was trimmed by 3 bases and J by 7 bases, leaving 4 bases between them. This CDR3 is built from 12 residues. The CDR3 nucleotides are TGTGCCAGCAGTTTCGGGAATTCACCCCTCCACTTT. Encoded protein: CASSFGNSPLHF.

V gene TRBV18 combines with J gene TRBJ2-3, with 10 nucleotides matching TRBD2. Per germline, CDR1 KGHSH and CDR2 LQKENI. Unmatched junction bases numbered 6, after V lost 3 bases and J lost 3 bases. The CDR3 totals 16 residues. The CDR3 DNA follows: TGTGCCAGCTCACCTAGAGCGGGGGGGCTGACAGATACGCAGTATTTT. As protein: CASSPRAGGLTDTQYF.

This chain links TRBV4-1 with TRBJ2-3, with D unresolved. Trimming shortened V by 4 bases and J by 2 bases, and 10 bases separated the two germline ends. This CDR3 is built from 14 residues. Germline CDR1 MGHRA, CDR2 YSYEKL. The CDR3 sequence is CASSPTDFTDTQYF. The CDR3 DNA reads as TGCGCCAGCAGCCCGACTGATTTCACAGATACGCAGTATTTT.

The rearrangement links TRBV28 to TRBJ1-6, with 8 bases aligning to TRBD1. The trim removed 10 bases at V and 3 bases at J, leaving 17 bases unmatched. This CDR3 has 18 residues. Germline V gene data show CDR1 as MDHEN and CDR2 as SYDVKM. The CDR3 protein is CAIGVAGGTIGYNSPLHF. The DNA for the CDR3 is TGTGCCATCGGGGTAGCAGGGGGCACGATCGGCTATAATTCACCCCTCCACTTT.

This clone was seen only a few times. V gene TRBV19 combines with J gene TRBJ1-5; D ambiguous. Trimming stripped 8 bases from V and 2 bases from J, with 7 bases between. The CDR3 has 12 residues. Germline CDR1 and CDR2: LNHDA and SQIVND (reference sequence). This chain's CDR3 is CASQEGNQPQHF. The DNA of the CDR3 is TGTGCCAGTCAGGAGGGCAATCAGCCCCAGCATTTT.

V is TRBV7-2 and J is TRBJ2-7; TRBD1 matches at 9 bases. In germline, CDR1 is SGHTA, CDR2 FQGNSA. This CDR3 comprises 13 residues. V gave up 5 bases and J gave up 6 bases; unmatched junction bases: 5. DNA for the CDR3: TGTGCCAGCAGCCCACAGGGGGCGGGCGAGCAGTACTTC. As protein: CASSPQGAGEQYF.

The genes are TRBV10-2 and TRBJ2-7; 10 nucleotides align to TRBD2. The junction had 11 bases not matched to a gene; V was cut back by 6 bases and J by 6 bases. From germline, CDR1 is WSHSY and CDR2 SAAADI. The CDR3 contains 15 residues. The CDR3 reads CASSHLLAGLLEQYF. The CDR3, as DNA: TGCGCCAGCAGCCACTTACTAGCGGGACTACTCGAGCAGTACTTC.

A remark on this clone: The sample holds other DNA sequences that translate to the same CDR3. CDR3 sequence: CASSLGGLNTEAFF. The CDR3 DNA follows: TGCGCCAGCAGCTTGGGCGGCTTGAACACTGAAGCTTTCTTT. V gene TRBV5-1 combines with J gene TRBJ1-1; D is unresolved. V was pared by 0 bases and J by 0 bases, with 6 bases between. Germline CDR1 SGHRS, CDR2 YFSETQ. The CDR3 is made up of 14 amino acids.

The rearrangement links TRBV18 to TRBJ2-5; D may be TRBD1 (7 bases). V was trimmed by 6 bases and J by 2 bases, leaving 16 bases between them. The germline V gene encodes CDR1 KGHSH and CDR2 LQKENI. The length of the CDR3 is 15 residues. CDR3 region: CASSRLQGTQETQYF. For the CDR3, the DNA is TGTGCCAGCTCTCGCCTACAGGGGACTCAAGAGACCCAGTACTTC.

The rearrangement joins TRBV20-1 to TRBJ2-7; D not resolved. Germline assignment: CDR1 DFQATT and CDR2 SNEGSKA (reference sequence). The CDR3 runs to 11 residues. V lost 3 bases, J lost 1 base, and 4 bases lay in between. The CDR3 DNA sequence: TGCAGTGCTAGCCGGTCCTACGAGCAGTACTTC. Translation: CSASRSYEQYF.

The V gene is TRBV2, the J gene TRBJ1-5; TRBD1 is a possible D gene (6 bases). This CDR3 comprises 13 residues. Trimming removed 6 bases at V and 5 bases at J, with 11 bases between. Germline CDR1 SNHLY, CDR2 FYNNEI. The CDR3 sequence: CASRWTVDQPQHF. As DNA, the CDR3 is TGTGCCAGCAGGTGGACAGTGGATCAGCCCCAGCATTTT.

The rearrangement uses TRBV7-8 and TRBJ2-2; D is unclear. CDR1 is SGHVS and CDR2 is FQNEAQ in the germline V gene. The CDR3 contains 16 residues. With 5 bases removed from V and 6 bases from J, the gap between germline ends came to 19 bases. The CDR3 is CASSPPSSRSSGELFF. CDR3 DNA: TGTGCCAGCAGCCCCCCCTCCTCCAGGTCGTCCGGGGAGCTGTTTTTT.

V and J are TRBV5-8 and TRBJ2-7, with 8 bases matching TRBD2. Trimming cost V 1 base and J 6 bases; bases outside gene matches: 9. The germline V gene encodes CDR1 SGHTS and CDR2 YDEGEE. This CDR3 has 15 amino acids. CDR3 in DNA: TGTGCCAGCAGCTTGCTCGGGAGGGTACCGAGCGAGCAGTACTTC. This codes for CASSLLGRVPSEQYF.

V is TRBV20-1 and J is TRBJ1-2; D remains ambiguous. Germline loops: CDR1 DFQATT, CDR2 SNEGSKA (reference sequence). V was pared by 6 bases and J by 8 bases, with 13 bases between. The CDR3 has 11 amino acids. Written as DNA, the CDR3 is TGCAGTGCCGAGAACCCGAGAGGCTACACCTTC. Translated: CSAENPRGYTF.

Written as DNA, the CDR3 is TGTGCCAGCAGCGGGGGGACAACTAATGAAAAACTGTTTTTT. The encoded protein is CASSGGTTNEKLFF. This chain links TRBV5-5 with TRBJ1-4; possible D gene TRBD1, 5 bases. CDR1 SGHKS and CDR2 YYEKEE come from the germline V gene (reference sequence). V lost 4 bases and J lost 0, with 7 bases in between. CDR3 length equals 14 residues.

The chain is built from TRBV5-1 and TRBJ2-7; no clear D. The CDR3 is made up of 12 amino acids. V lost 1 base and J lost 7, with 9 bases in between. CDR1 is SGHRS, CDR2 YFSETQ, per germline. The CDR3 DNA follows: TGCGCCAGCAGCTTGAAGCCATGGGAGCAGTACTTC. It is translated as CASSLKPWEQYF.